Listed here are 18 T cell receptor beta chains from one sample, sequenced in a study of neurological immune-mediated disorders. TCRdb used MiXCR to reprocess the 5' RACE reads, holding one entry per CDR3 protein. The table lists roughly 100,000 distinct CDR3 sequences, 3% to 4.5% of them singletons. Sequences were obtained from PBMCs. The source is a young woman with multiple sclerosis.

This clonotype was detected many times. The chain combines TRBV7-2 with TRBJ1-2; no definite D call. The germline V and J ends were trimmed by 5 bases and 4 bases, with 11 bases remaining between them. The CDR3 covers 13 residues. In germline, CDR1 is SGHTA, CDR2 FQGNSA. CDR3 loop: CASSPRAFYGYTF. In nucleotides, the CDR3 is TGTGCCAGCAGCCCCCGGGCCTTCTATGGCTACACCTTC.

This clonotype was seen ten or more times. The chain employs TRBV20-1 and TRBJ1-5; TRBD1 is a possible D gene (5 bases). CDR3 length: 11 residues. The germline CDR1 and CDR2 sequences are DFQATT and SNEGSKA (reference sequence). V lost 7 bases and J lost 4, with 8 bases in between. The CDR3 region has the DNA TGCAGTGTTCAGGGAAATCAGCCCCAGCATTTT. The encoded protein is CSVQGNQPQHF.

This clonotype appeared many times. The V gene is TRBV4-3, the J gene TRBJ2-5; D call uncertain. The V end was cut by 1 base, the J end by 5 bases, with 20 bases between. Germline V gene lookup returns CDR1 LGHNA and CDR2 YSLEER. The CDR3 runs 17 residues. CDR3 region: CASSQGLGSRVVETQYF. The CDR3 DNA sequence: TGCGCCAGCAGCCAAGGGTTGGGGTCTAGGGTTGTTGAGACCCAGTACTTC.

This clonotype was seen more than once but under ten times. This may be a read error, as it is one base from a much larger clone. The chain recombines TRBV12-3 or TRBV12-4 with TRBJ1-6; TRBD1 might be the D (5 bases). The ends were cut back, 4 bases at V and 0 bases at J, with 7 bases in the middle. CDR3 length: 15 amino acids. In DNA, the CDR3 is TGTGCCAGCAGTTACAGGAGCTCCTATAATTCACCCCTCCACTTT. As protein: CASSYRSSYNSPLHF.

This clonotype has a count of ten or more. The rearrangement joins TRBV5-1 to TRBJ2-1, with D unclear. There are 16 residues in the CDR3. V lost 3 bases to trimming and J lost 5 bases, with 18 bases between them. Germline-derived CDR1 and CDR2 are SGHRS and YFSETQ. The CDR3 DNA follows: TGCGCCAGCAGCTCTATCGGGCCCCCCGTGGACAATGAGCAGTTCTTC. It codes for CASSSIGPPVDNEQFF. Full variable domain (missing parts from reference TRBV5-1 and TRBJ2-1): KAGVTQTPRYLIKTRGQQVTLSCSPISGHRSVSWYQQTPGQGLQFLFEYFSETQRNKGNFPGRFSGRQFSNSRSEMNVSTLELGDSALYLCASSSIGPPVDNEQFFGPGTRLTVL.

Many counts were recorded for this clonotype. The chain recombines TRBV29-1 with TRBJ2-7; 10 nucleotides agree with TRBD2. Germline V gives CDR1 SQVTM, CDR2 ANQGSEA. CDR3 length: 15 amino acids. J lost 4 bases, V lost 1 base, and 7 bases had no gene match. CDR3 DNA: TGCAGCGTTGAAGTTGTCGGGACTAGCGAGTACGAGCAGTACTTC. Amino acid sequence: CSVEVVGTSEYEQYF.

At least ten counts were recorded for this clonotype. The chain has TRBV4-1 and TRBJ1-1, with D perhaps TRBD1 (6 bases). V shed 4 bases and J shed 7 bases, with 19 bases lying between them. CDR1 MGHRA and CDR2 YSYEKL come from the germline V gene. The CDR3 spans 15 residues. The CDR3 coding sequence is TGCGCCAGCAGCCTCCGGGACACCCTAGGGGGTGAAGCTTTCTTT. Its translation: CASSLRDTLGGEAFF.

This clonotype was picked up many times. The rearrangement uses TRBV7-3 and TRBJ2-2, with D unresolved. V was clipped by 2 bases and J by 2 bases, with 12 bases between them. In germline, CDR1 is SGHTA, CDR2 FQGTGA. This CDR3 comprises 16 residues. The chain's CDR3 is CASSLLPASNTGELFF. The DNA for the CDR3 is TGTGCCAGCAGCTTACTTCCGGCCAGTAACACCGGGGAGCTGTTTTTT. The full variable domain, with the rest looked up from reference TRBV7-3 and TRBJ2-2, is GAGVSQTPSNKVTEKGKYVELRCDPISGHTALYWYRQSLGQGPEFLIYFQGTGAADDSGLPNDRFFAVRPEGSVSTLKIQRTERGDSAVYLCASSLLPASNTGELFFGEGSRLTVL.

Of note for this clonotype: A much larger clone differs by one base, so this may be a read error. V and J are TRBV6-2 or TRBV6-3 and TRBJ2-1; D tentatively reads TRBD1 or TRBD2 (6 bases each). The CDR3 is 12 residues long. Germline loops: CDR1 MNHEY, CDR2 SVGEGT. CDR3 coding DNA: TGTGACAGCAGAACGGGTCGGGGGCTGTCGTTCTTC. It specifies CDSRTGRGLSFF.

This clonotype was detected many times. The chain uses TRBV19 and TRBJ2-7; TRBD1 aligns across 10 bases. Germline trimming cut 6 bases from V and 5 bases from J; bases unmatched to any gene: 7. The V gene's germline CDR1 is LNHDA and CDR2 SQIVND (reference sequence). This CDR3 is built from 14 residues. The DNA for the CDR3 is TGTGCCAGTAGGCCCGGGACAGGGGTTAACGAGCAGTACTTC. This gives the protein CASRPGTGVNEQYF.

This clonotype was seen at least ten times. The chain combines TRBV10-3 with TRBJ1-3; perhaps TRBD1 as D (5 bases). CDR3 length equals 14 residues. CDR1 and CDR2 (germline): ENHRY, SYGVKD. The ends were cut back, 3 bases at V and 7 bases at J, with 13 bases in the middle. CDR3 loop: CAISEPGERNTIYF. CDR3 coding DNA: TGTGCCATCAGTGAACCGGGGGAGCGGAACACCATATATTTT.

CDR3 amino acids: CSVERDSSNYGYTF. The CDR3 DNA sequence: TGCAGCGTTGAAAGAGACAGTTCTAACTATGGCTACACCTTC. The gene calls are TRBV29-1 and TRBJ1-2; D perhaps matches TRBD1 (5 bases). Trimming took off 2 bases at V and 0 bases at J, with 10 bases between the two ends. The CDR3 runs to 14 residues. CDR1 and CDR2 from the germline V gene are SQVTM and ANQGSEA.

The table lists this clonotype with a few counts. The gene calls are TRBV3-1 and TRBJ2-7; 8 bases are shared with TRBD1. The CDR3 spans 15 residues. V dropped 3 bases and J dropped 6; count of bases not matched to a gene: 10. Germline CDR1 reads LGHDT; CDR2 reads YNNKEL (reference sequence). Here the CDR3 reads CASSHPGTGLLEQYF. CDR3 bases: TGTGCCAGCAGCCACCCCGGGACAGGCCTCCTCGAGCAGTACTTC.

Only one count was recorded for this clonotype. A much larger clone is a single base away; this may be a read error. The chain couples TRBV6-5 to TRBJ2-7; 13 nucleotides agree with TRBD2. Unmatched junction bases numbered 12, after V lost 5 bases and J lost 8 bases. Germline-derived CDR1 and CDR2 are MNHEY and SVGAGI. This CDR3 contains 16 residues. The CDR3 DNA follows: TGTGCCAGCAGTACACTCCGGACTAGCGGGAGCCACAAGCAGTACTTC. Protein product: CASSTLRTSGSHKQYF.

This clonotype was picked up many times. The gene calls are TRBV20-1 and TRBJ1-5; 8 nucleotides line up with TRBD1. The germline CDR1 and CDR2 sequences are DFQATT and SNEGSKA (reference sequence). This CDR3 has 14 amino acids. V lost 4 bases, J lost 5 bases, and 7 bases stayed unmatched. CDR3 region: CSAIRDRRDQPQHF. The DNA for the CDR3 is TGCAGTGCTATTCGGGACAGGAGAGATCAGCCCCAGCATTTT.

Concerning this clonotype: One end of the junction does not line up with germline, which may come from a read error. The chain uses TRBV20-1 and TRBJ1-5, with 8 bases that match TRBD1. The CDR3 covers 13 residues. Germline V gives CDR1 DFQATT, CDR2 SNEGSKA (reference sequence). The CDR3 is CSAGTQGDKTQNF. CDR3 DNA sequence: TGCAGTGCTGGGACACAGGGGGATAAGACCCAGAATTTT.

This clonotype was recorded many times. The chain carries TRBV18 and TRBJ2-2, with D possibly being TRBD1 or TRBD2 (6 bases each). V lost 0 bases and J lost 5, with 16 bases in between. This CDR3 has 17 residues. Germline lookup yields CDR1 KGHSH and CDR2 LQKENI. The DNA of the CDR3 is TGTGCCAGCTCACCACCTATTATCGGGGGCCGTACCGGGGAGCTGTTTTTT. Its translation: CASSPPIIGGRTGELFF. Filled out from reference TRBV18 and TRBJ2-2, the complete variable domain reads NAGVMQNPRHLVRRRGQEARLRCSPMKGHSHVYWYRQLPEEGLKFMVYLQKENIIDESGMPKERFSAEFPKEGPSILRIQQVVRGDSAAYFCASSPPIIGGRTGELFFGEGSRLTVL.

This clonotype has at least ten counts. The chain has TRBV5-6 and TRBJ2-2, with a possible D match to TRBD1 (6 bases). CDR3 length equals 15 residues. Germline CDR1 and CDR2: SGHDT and YYEEEE. Trimming removed 2 bases from V and 6 bases from J, with 14 bases in between. The CDR3 region has the DNA TGTGCCAGCAGCTTCTCCGGCAGGGGACCCGGGGAGCTGTTTTTT. Its protein product is CASSFSGRGPGELFF.